The clone carrying this T cell receptor beta chain occurred a few times. Antigen specificity is unknown. Germline CDR1 LNHDA, CDR2 SQIVND (reference sequence). The CDR3 consists of 11 residues. The donors, nominally healthy at sampling, likely had unrecorded immune exposures. The sample is drawn from a study of cytomegalovirus exposure and HLA in healthy donors. Whole-study results and caveats: The study designated over 150 TCR beta chains cytomegalovirus-associated.

Primers: 60 Vbeta forward and 13 Jbeta reverse. Sequencing used immunoSEQ multiplex PCR; TCRdb keeps in-frame clones, though not all of them. This table holds over 70,000 clones, 70% to 85% found once. Sequencing was performed on PBMCs. The sequence derives from a man aged 25 to 40 in good health and CMV-seropositive. The gene calls are TRBV19 and TRBJ2-1, with a possible D match to TRBD2 (7 bases). In DNA, the CDR3 is TGTGCAGCGGGACAATACAATGAGCAGTTCTTC. Translated, it gives CAAGQYNEQFF.